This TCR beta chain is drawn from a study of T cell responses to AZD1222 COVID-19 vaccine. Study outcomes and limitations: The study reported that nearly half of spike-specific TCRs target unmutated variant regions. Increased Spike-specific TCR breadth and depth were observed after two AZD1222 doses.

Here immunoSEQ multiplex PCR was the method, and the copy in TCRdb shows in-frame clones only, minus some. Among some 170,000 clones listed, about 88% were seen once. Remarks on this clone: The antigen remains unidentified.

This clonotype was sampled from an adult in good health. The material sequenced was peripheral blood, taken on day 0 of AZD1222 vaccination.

The CDR3 is CASSVDSGRGTDTQYF. CDR3 in DNA: TGTGCCAGCAGTGTCGATAGCGGGAGGGGCACAGATACGCAGTATTTT. The chain carries TRBV6-4 and TRBJ2-3, with TRBD2 identical over 11 bases. This CDR3 has 16 residues. The V and J ends lost 4 bases and 1 base, in that order; junction bases with no gene match: 4. Germline-derived CDR1 and CDR2 are MRHNA and SNTAGT.